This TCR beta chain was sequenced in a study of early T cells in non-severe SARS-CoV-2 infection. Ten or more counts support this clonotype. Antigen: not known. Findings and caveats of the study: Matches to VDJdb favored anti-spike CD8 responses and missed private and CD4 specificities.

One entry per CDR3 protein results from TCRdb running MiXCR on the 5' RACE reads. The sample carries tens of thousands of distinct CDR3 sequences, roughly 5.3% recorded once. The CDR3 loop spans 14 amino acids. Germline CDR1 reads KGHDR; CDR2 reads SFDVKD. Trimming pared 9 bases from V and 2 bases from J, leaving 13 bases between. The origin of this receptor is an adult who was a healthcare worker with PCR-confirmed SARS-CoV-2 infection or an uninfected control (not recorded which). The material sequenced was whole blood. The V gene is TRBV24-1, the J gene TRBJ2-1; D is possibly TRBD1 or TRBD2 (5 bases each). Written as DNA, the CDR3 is TGTGCCACCTCCGGGACCATACCCTACAATGAGCAGTTCTTC. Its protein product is CATSGTIPYNEQFF.